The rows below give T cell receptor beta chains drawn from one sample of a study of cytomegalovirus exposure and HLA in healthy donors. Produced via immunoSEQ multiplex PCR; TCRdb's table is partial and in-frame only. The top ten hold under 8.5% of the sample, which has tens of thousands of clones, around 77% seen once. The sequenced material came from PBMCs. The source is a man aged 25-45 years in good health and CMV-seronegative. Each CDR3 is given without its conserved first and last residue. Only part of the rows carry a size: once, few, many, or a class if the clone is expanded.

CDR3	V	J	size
ATSRGGTGWSYEQY	TRBV15	TRBJ2-7	-
ASSESPGFSEAF	TRBV6-1	TRBJ1-1	-
ASSRVWAGELYNEQF	TRBV7-9	TRBJ2-1	-
SAREGEAQPQH	TRBV29-1	TRBJ1-5	few
ASSLAGLRENTIY	TRBV7-2	TRBJ1-3	once
ASRRQGGADTQY	TRBV19	TRBJ2-3	-
ASMGVGRDEKLF	TRBV18	TRBJ1-4	-
ACPAGQSNYEQY	TRBV30	TRBJ2-7	-
AWSVLAGGTGELF	TRBV30	TRBJ2-2	-
ASSQVGVAVCPGQGAGELF	TRBV14	TRBJ2-2	-
ASSLAGSSGIGETQY	TRBV5-4	TRBJ2-5	-
ASSSGLDTDTQY	TRBV6-1	TRBJ2-3	-
ASSPVGGYEQY	TRBV28	TRBJ2-7	-
ASSLGTLQGLQETQY	TRBV7-2	TRBJ2-5	-
ASSSPGLPNTGELF	TRBV19	TRBJ2-2	once
ASSHPRGEVGRRYEAF	TRBV11-2	TRBJ1-1	-
ASSLETGEGWRNQPQH	TRBV7-6	TRBJ1-5	-
ASSLEAGTDTQY	TRBV11-3	TRBJ2-3	-
ASSGGFAAGGYNEQF	TRBV10-1	TRBJ2-1	-
ASSPGRAGEQY	TRBV6-6	TRBJ2-7	-
ASSLVSIGQGLENTIY	TRBV11-2	TRBJ1-3	-
AIRLGQNTGELF	TRBV10-3	TRBJ2-2	-
ASKSGSYGYT	TRBV28	TRBJ1-2	-
ASSFWTGGDYEQY	TRBV7-2	TRBJ2-7	few
ASSEGQGDADEQF	TRBV6-4	TRBJ2-1	few
ASSANSGAGGPMEETQY	TRBV6-4	TRBJ2-5	-
ASSQARGGIANTGELF	TRBV14	TRBJ2-2	-
ASSSHFRVVNTEAF	TRBV5-1	TRBJ1-1	-
ASSPAGTPVTEQY	TRBV6-5	TRBJ2-7	-
ASSLDYYNEQF	TRBV7-3	TRBJ2-1	-
ASSLDRVITNEKLF	TRBV4-1	TRBJ1-4	-
AINLGQGGPGANVLT	TRBV10-3	TRBJ2-6	-
ASSYVAGGPGYT	TRBV27	TRBJ1-2	-
ASSSAGDTGGEQF	TRBV28	TRBJ2-1	-
ASRSGRANNEQF	TRBV5-4	TRBJ2-1	-
ASGLKLTGDTGELF	TRBV10-2	TRBJ2-2	once
AWSMTRGPYEQH	TRBV30	TRBJ2-7	-
ASSDPYRGGRETQY	TRBV9	TRBJ2-5	-
ASSLWLAGGYEQF	TRBV7-2	TRBJ2-1	-
ASSGPAGTGANNEQF	TRBV5-4	TRBJ2-1	-
ASNPPVGQGEGYT	TRBV6-1	TRBJ1-2	-
ASRLRQGTNEKLF	TRBV6-5	TRBJ1-4	once
ASSFGQYYEQY	TRBV5-1	TRBJ2-7	-
AWMEQSPEAF	TRBV30	TRBJ1-1	-
ASSPSRDRTYEQY	TRBV7-2	TRBJ2-7	-
ASSQAGIHGYT	TRBV14	TRBJ1-2	-
ASSLAGLANTDTQY	TRBV28	TRBJ2-3	-
ASSFRQERGYGYT	TRBV5-1	TRBJ1-2	-
ASSFNRDGYT	TRBV7-9	TRBJ1-2	-
ASSPDGNSYT	TRBV18	TRBJ1-2	-
ASSESSVEQPQH	TRBV10-2	TRBJ1-5	-